Shown below are 20 T cell receptor beta chains from a single sample sequenced in a study of CD8 T cells in Susac syndrome. Reverse transcription of 0.5 to 1 ug RNA was performed with random hexamers. In TCRdb, the immunoSEQ multiplex PCR reads were re-called with MiXCR into one record per CDR3 protein. Of about 430,000 distinct CDR3 sequences in the sample, more than 80% were seen once. Sequencing was carried out using CD8+ T cells from PBMCs. These receptor sequences come from a human donor with multiple sclerosis.

Here the CDR3 DNA reads TGTGCCAGCAGCTTAGTAGGCGGAGGGGGGAGAGATTCGACTACTGAAGCTTTCTTT. Protein product: CASSLVGGGGRDSTTEAFF. V usage is TRBV7-2 and J usage is TRBJ1-1; D is perhaps TRBD1 (6 bases). V lost 1 base and J 5 bases, leaving 26 bases between the germline ends. CDR3 length equals 19 residues. Germline V gene sequence: CDR1 SGHTA, CDR2 FQGNSA.

The chain recombines TRBV5-6 with TRBJ2-3, with D uncertain. The length of the CDR3 is 16 residues. Germline CDR1 is SGHDT and CDR2 is YYEEEE. Trimming cost V 4 bases and J 2 bases, with 17 bases left between them. The CDR3 nucleotides read TGTGCCAGCAGCCGTCTCTTTGAAGCCTCCACAGATACGCAGTATTTT. Its protein product is CASSRLFEASTDTQYF.

The chain employs TRBV20-1 and TRBJ2-1; 10 positions match TRBD2. The germline V gene encodes CDR1 DFQATT and CDR2 SNEGSKA (reference sequence). The CDR3 contains 15 residues. V shed 0 bases and J 5 bases; nucleotides not matched to a gene: 4. The CDR3 nucleotides read TGCAGTGCTAGAGATGGGACTAGCGCCGACAATGAGCAGTTCTTC. It specifies CSARDGTSADNEQFF.

The rearrangement links TRBV20-1 to TRBJ1-2, with TRBD1 as a possible D gene (6 bases). The ends were cut back, 6 bases at V and 8 bases at J, with 19 bases in the middle. The CDR3 consists of 13 residues. CDR1 is DFQATT, CDR2 SNEGSKA, per germline (reference sequence). This CDR3 is CSALKQGRSGYTF. CDR3 nucleotide sequence: TGCAGTGCCCTTAAGCAGGGGAGGAGCGGCTACACCTTC.

V gene TRBV11-1 combines with J gene TRBJ2-3; no clear D gene. Trimming pared 4 bases from V and 6 bases from J, leaving 8 bases between. Germline-derived CDR1 and CDR2 are SGHAT and FQDESV (reference sequence). The CDR3 extends over 12 amino acids. The CDR3 nucleotides read TGTGCCAGCAGCTCGCAAGGGGATACGCAGTATTTT. This sequence encodes CASSSQGDTQYF.

The chain recombines TRBV29-1 with TRBJ1-1; no clear D gene. The germline gives CDR1 SQVTM, CDR2 ANQGSEA. V was trimmed by 6 bases and J by 5 bases, leaving 10 bases between them. This CDR3 contains 11 residues. The CDR3 sequence is CSVRDGTEAFF. The CDR3 coding sequence is TGCAGCGTCCGAGACGGGACTGAAGCTTTCTTT. The whole variable domain, filled in from reference TRBV29-1 and TRBJ1-1, reads SAVISQKPSRDICQRGTSLTIQCQVDSQVTMMFWYRQQPGQSLTLIATANQGSEATYESGFVIDKFPISRPNLTFSTLTVSNMSPEDSSIYLCSVRDGTEAFFGQGTRLTVV.

In nucleotides, the CDR3 is TGTGCCAGCAGTTGGGGAACCGTACAGGGGGCTATGGACGGCTACACCTTC. This gives the protein CASSWGTVQGAMDGYTF. The V and J genes are TRBV27 and TRBJ1-2; 9 bases line up with TRBD1. This CDR3 is built from 17 residues. Germline CDR1 MNHEY, CDR2 SMNVEV (reference sequence). J was trimmed by 8 bases and V by 4 bases; bases with no gene match: 17.

CDR3 nucleotide sequence: TGTGCCAGCAGCTTAGAGGGGGTTAAAGATACGCAGTATTTT. Residues: CASSLEGVKDTQYF. The chain employs TRBV11-2 and TRBJ2-3; D may be TRBD1 or TRBD2 (5 bases each). The CDR3 spans 14 residues. V lost 0 bases to trimming and J lost 5 bases, with 9 bases between them. CDR1 is SGHAT and CDR2 is FQNNGV in the germline V gene.

The chain recombines TRBV27 with TRBJ2-7, with 9 bases that match TRBD1. The V gene's germline CDR1 is MNHEY and CDR2 SMNVEV (reference sequence). With V trimmed by 7 bases and J by 2 bases, 9 bases remained unmatched. CDR3 length: 15 amino acids. The CDR3 DNA sequence: TGTGCCAGCACTTCCCCGCGGACAGGGGCCTACGAGCAGTACTTC. Residues: CASTSPRTGAYEQYF.

V is TRBV30 and J is TRBJ1-1; D might be TRBD1 (5 bases). Germline V CDR1 and CDR2: GTSNPN, SVGIG (reference sequence). The CDR3 extends over 14 amino acids. V lost 0 bases to trimming and J lost 4 bases, with 12 bases between them. The CDR3 loop reads CAWSVAGAGTEAFF. CDR3 bases: TGTGCCTGGAGTGTAGCCGGGGCCGGCACTGAAGCTTTCTTT.

This clonotype was counted a single time. V usage is TRBV30 and J usage is TRBJ2-7; the match to TRBD2 covers 15 bases. V trimming: 0 bases; J trimming: 4 bases; junction bases outside the gene matches: 7. The CDR3 length is 17 residues. Germline V lookup: CDR1 GTSNPN, CDR2 SVGIG (reference sequence). The CDR3 DNA reads TGTGCCTGGAGTGTATGGTCGGGACTAGCGGGGGGATACGAGCAGTACTTC. Its translation is CAWSVWSGLAGGYEQYF.

In its sample, this clonotype was seen once. The genes are TRBV5-1 and TRBJ2-2, with 13 bases matching TRBD2. Germline trimming cut 4 bases from V and 0 bases from J; bases unmatched to any gene: 12. The CDR3 totals 20 residues. From germline, CDR1 is SGHRS and CDR2 YFSETQ. The chain's CDR3 is CASSPRGLAGDLPNTGELFF. The DNA of the CDR3 is TGCGCCAGCAGCCCGCGCGGACTAGCGGGAGATTTGCCGAACACCGGGGAGCTGTTTTTT.

This chain joins TRBV6-1 and TRBJ2-7; D ambiguous. Germline CDR1 MNHNS, CDR2 SASEGT. V was cut by 1 base and J by 5 bases, with 12 bases left in between. This CDR3 has 14 residues. The CDR3 DNA reads TGTGCCAGCAGTGAAGGGGTGGAGTTGGACGAGCAGTACTTC. Encoded protein: CASSEGVELDEQYF.

Regarding this clonotype: A read error may produce the germline difference seen at one junction end. J is TRBJ2-7 and V is TRBV7-9; D may be TRBD2 (5 bases). The CDR3 contains 13 residues. From germline, CDR1 is SEHNR and CDR2 FQNEAQ (reference sequence). The CDR3 coding sequence is TGTGCCAGCAGCCTTGGGAGCACCTACGAGCGGTACTTC. The encoded protein is CASSLGSTYERYF.

This chain connects TRBV3-1 to TRBJ1-2, with a tentative D call TRBD1 (5 bases). Germline V lookup: CDR1 LGHDT, CDR2 YNNKEL (reference sequence). CDR3 size: 14 residues. V lost 3 bases and J 4 bases, leaving 12 bases between the germline ends. The CDR3 here is CASSHRSGGYGYTF. The CDR3 DNA sequence: TGTGCCAGCAGCCATAGGTCGGGGGGCTATGGCTACACCTTC. Drawing the rest from reference TRBV3-1 and TRBJ1-2, the complete variable domain is DTAVSQTPKYLVTQMGNDKSIKCEQNLGHDTMYWYKQDSKKFLKIMFSYNNKELIINETVPNRFSPKSPDKAHLNLHINSLELGDSAVYFCASSHRSGGYGYTFGSGTRLTVV.

V usage is TRBV7-4 and J usage is TRBJ1-2; D is unresolved. The V end was cut by 5 bases, the J end by 8 bases, with 30 bases between. The CDR3 runs to 18 residues. Germline lookup yields CDR1 SGHVT and CDR2 SQSDAQ. The DNA for the CDR3 is TGTGCCAGCAGCCCTCCTCGACGACCCGGACGCTCATCTGAAGGCTACACCTTC. Residues: CASSPPRRPGRSSEGYTF.

The rearrangement links TRBV27 to TRBJ2-1; D is uncertain. The CDR3 is made up of 14 amino acids. With 3 bases removed from V and 1 base from J, the gap between germline ends came to 7 bases. Germline values: CDR1 MNHEY, CDR2 SMNVEV (reference sequence). The CDR3 DNA is TGTGCCAGCAGTTTCGAGGAGTCCTACAATGAGCAGTTCTTC. Residues: CASSFEESYNEQFF.

V and J are TRBV3-1 and TRBJ2-2; 12 bases match TRBD2. Germline CDR1 reads LGHDT; CDR2 reads YNNKEL (reference sequence). The junction had 3 bases not matched to a gene; V was cut back by 0 bases and J by 4 bases. CDR3 length equals 17 residues. CDR3 nucleotide sequence: TGTGCCAGCAGCCAAGAGCTAGCGGGGGGGCCCACCGGGGAGCTGTTTTTT. Its translation: CASSQELAGGPTGELFF. The complete variable domain, with remaining parts taken from reference TRBV3-1 and TRBJ2-2, reads DTAVSQTPKYLVTQMGNDKSIKCEQNLGHDTMYWYKQDSKKFLKIMFSYNNKELIINETVPNRFSPKSPDKAHLNLHINSLELGDSAVYFCASSQELAGGPTGELFFGEGSRLTVL.

The chain is built from TRBV28 and TRBJ2-5; 8 bases map to TRBD2. CDR1 and CDR2 from the germline V gene are MDHEN and SYDVKM. The CDR3 has 14 residues. The J segment lost 7 bases and the V segment lost 6 bases, leaving 10 bases of the junction unmatched. Here the CDR3 reads CASSYGLAHGTQYF. The CDR3 region has the DNA TGTGCCAGCAGCTACGGACTAGCTCACGGGACCCAGTACTTC.

The chain joins TRBV29-1 to TRBJ2-1; the match to TRBD1 covers 12 bases. Germline V gene lookup returns CDR1 SQVTM and CDR2 ANQGSEA. This CDR3 has 16 residues. Trimming removed 2 bases from V and 1 base from J; junction bases left unmatched: 3. CDR3: CSVELGQGASYNEQFF. The DNA for the CDR3 is TGCAGCGTTGAATTGGGACAGGGGGCTTCCTACAATGAGCAGTTCTTC.